Following are 13 T cell receptor beta chains from one sample sequenced in a study of T cells in Graves' hyperthyroidism and ophthalmopathy. Template material for amplifying TCR beta CDR3 regions consisted of RNA transcripts. The primer set for the first-round RT-PCR of the TCR CDR3 was HTBI. TCRdb reanalysed the multiplex PCR reads using MiXCR and keeps one entry per CDR3 protein. This table holds about 840,000 distinct CDR3 sequences, roughly 40% found once. Sample: blood. The receptors derive from a man between 18 and 29 years old with Graves' hyperthyroidism.

The chain links TRBV7-3 to TRBJ2-6, with D tentatively TRBD1 or TRBD2 (5 bases each). CDR1 is SGHTA, CDR2 FQGTGA, per germline. CDR3 length: 14 amino acids. V gave up 7 bases and J gave up 4 bases, with 11 bases separating them. The CDR3 DNA reads as TGTGCCAGCACCCCAGGGACCGGGGCCAACGTCCTGACTTTC. Translated: CASTPGTGANVLTF.

The rearrangement joins TRBV19 to TRBJ1-5, with 8 bases that match TRBD1. Germline V lookup: CDR1 LNHDA, CDR2 SQIVND (reference sequence). J lost 6 bases, V lost 5 bases, and 3 bases had no gene match. The length of the CDR3 is 13 residues. The CDR3 nucleotides are TGTGCCAGTAGTGTGGACAGGGCTCAGCCCCAGCATTTT. This encodes CASSVDRAQPQHF.

This clonotype occurred many times. The V call is TRBV19, the J call TRBJ1-5, with D unclear. The V gene's germline CDR1 is LNHDA and CDR2 SQIVND (reference sequence). The CDR3 has 14 residues. Trimming removed 7 bases from V and 7 bases from J, with 17 bases in between. The CDR3 DNA sequence: TGTGCCAGTAAGCGGATCATGGAAGGCCAGCCCCAGCATTTT. Its translation: CASKRIMEGQPQHF.

This clonotype has at least ten counts. The chain uses TRBV7-6 and TRBJ2-7; D unclear. Trimming took 2 bases from V and 2 from J, leaving 4 bases between them. Per germline, CDR1 SGHVS and CDR2 FNYEAQ. The CDR3 extends over 12 amino acids. The CDR3, as DNA: TGTGCCAGCAGCTTAATCGCCTACGAGCAGTACTTC. Amino acid sequence: CASSLIAYEQYF.

In this sample, this clonotype turned up many times. V is TRBV7-6 and J is TRBJ1-2, with a possible D match to TRBD1 (5 bases). The germline V gene has CDR1 SGHVS and CDR2 FNYEAQ. V shed 5 bases and J shed 8 bases, with 12 bases lying between them. The CDR3 is made up of 12 amino acids. CDR3 sequence reads: CASSRWGGGYTF. Here the CDR3 DNA reads TGTGCCAGCAGCCGGTGGGGGGGAGGCTACACCTTC. Full variable domain (outside the CDR3, taken from reference TRBV7-6 and TRBJ1-2): GAGVSQSPRYKVTKRGQDVALRCDPISGHVSLYWYRQALGQGPEFLTYFNYEAQQDKSGLPNDRFSAERPEGSISTLTIQRTEQRDSAMYRCASSRWGGGYTFGSGTRLTVV.

V gene TRBV19 combines with J gene TRBJ1-4; maybe TRBD1 (6 bases). Between the trimmed V and J ends, which lost 7 bases and 8 bases, there was a span of 20 bases. The CDR3 length is 15 residues. The germline V gene encodes CDR1 LNHDA and CDR2 SQIVND (reference sequence). The CDR3 sequence: CASNPLGGLEEKLFF. CDR3 DNA: TGTGCCAGTAACCCCTTGGGGGGGCTGGAAGAAAAACTGTTTTTT.

The chain recombines TRBV12-5 with TRBJ1-6, with D uncertain. This CDR3 region has 13 residues. The V gene's germline CDR1 is LGHNT and CDR2 FRNRAP. The V gene lost 7 bases and the J gene lost 10 bases, with 14 bases spanning the gap. CDR3 in amino acids: CASAENVRSPLHF. The CDR3 coding sequence is TGTGCTAGTGCCGAGAATGTGAGATCACCCCTCCACTTT.

The gene calls are TRBV7-8 and TRBJ1-4; no definite D call. CDR1 and CDR2 (germline): SGHVS, FQNEAQ. With 5 bases removed from V and 6 bases from J, the gap between germline ends came to 10 bases. CDR3 length: 13 residues. CDR3 coding DNA: TGTGCCAGCAGCCCCGGGTCTCATGAAAAACTGTTTTTT. Translation gives CASSPGSHEKLFF.

V gene TRBV7-8 combines with J gene TRBJ2-7; D may match TRBD1 or TRBD2 (6 bases each). This CDR3 has 17 residues. The V end lost 0 bases, the J end lost 1 base, and 16 bases lay between the germline ends. The germline gives CDR1 SGHVS, CDR2 FQNEAQ. In nucleotides, the CDR3 is TGTGCCAGCAGCTTAGCGGGGGGCGGGTTTCTTTCCTACGAGCAGTACTTC. Protein: CASSLAGGGFLSYEQYF.

The chain links TRBV11-1 to TRBJ2-7; the D gene could be TRBD1 or TRBD2 (5 bases each). CDR1 SGHAT and CDR2 FQDESV come from the germline V gene (reference sequence). Trimming left V 1 base short and J 5 bases short, with 12 bases between. The CDR3 spans 14 residues. The CDR3 DNA follows: TGTGCCAGCAGCTTAGGGGTGGGACCGGACGAGCAGTACTTC. Protein sequence: CASSLGVGPDEQYF.

This clonotype was found a few times. The chain combines TRBV7-2 with TRBJ2-7; 12 bases agree with TRBD2. Germline CDR1 SGHTA, CDR2 FQGNSA. The CDR3 runs to 16 residues. J gave up 6 bases and V 5 bases, and 11 bases lay outside the gene matches. CDR3 coding DNA: TGTGCCAGCAGCCAATCGGTCCTAGCGGGAGGGGGCGAGCAGTACTTC. It yields the protein CASSQSVLAGGGEQYF.

The chain combines TRBV12-3 or TRBV12-4 with TRBJ1-5; D is ambiguous. The germline V and J ends were trimmed by 5 bases and 3 bases, with 11 bases remaining between them. The CDR3 loop spans 14 amino acids. CDR3 amino acids: CASSRTGNNQPQHF. The CDR3 DNA reads as TGTGCCAGCAGTAGGACTGGGAACAATCAGCCCCAGCATTTT.

This clonotype occurred once. The V call is TRBV6-1, the J call TRBJ1-5; D unresolved. Looked up from germline, CDR1 is MNHNS and CDR2 is SASEGT. V lost 1 base, J lost 2 bases, and 9 bases lay in between. The CDR3 has 15 residues. CDR3 coding DNA: TGTGCCAGCAGTGAAGGGTTCGAGGGCAATCAGCCCCAGCATTTT. Translated: CASSEGFEGNQPQHF.